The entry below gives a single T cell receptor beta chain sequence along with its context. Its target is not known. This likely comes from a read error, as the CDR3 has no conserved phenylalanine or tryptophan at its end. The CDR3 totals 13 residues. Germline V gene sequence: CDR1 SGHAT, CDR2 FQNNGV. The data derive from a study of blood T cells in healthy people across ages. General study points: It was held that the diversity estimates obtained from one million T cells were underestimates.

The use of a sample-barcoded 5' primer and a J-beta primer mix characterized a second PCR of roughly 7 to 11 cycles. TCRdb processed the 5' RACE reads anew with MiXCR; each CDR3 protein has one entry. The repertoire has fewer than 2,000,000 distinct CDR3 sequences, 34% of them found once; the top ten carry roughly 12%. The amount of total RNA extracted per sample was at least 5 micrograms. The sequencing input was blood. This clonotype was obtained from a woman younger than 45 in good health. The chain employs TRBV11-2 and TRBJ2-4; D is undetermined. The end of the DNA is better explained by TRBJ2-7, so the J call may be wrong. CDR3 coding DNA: TGTGCCAGCAGCCCACTATCTGTTGGCGAGCAGTACTGC. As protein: CASSPLSVGEQYC.